These 20 T cell receptor beta chains were all obtained from the same sample, sequenced in a study of T-cell memory formation after mild COVID-19. Each CDR3 protein gets one entry after TCRdb re-called the 5' RACE reads with MiXCR. The sample includes about 620,000 distinct CDR3 sequences, roughly 17% seen only once; the top ten take approximately 12%. Sample: PBMCs or a T cell subset sorted from them (not recorded which). The receptors shown here come from an adult woman who had mild COVID-19 (a few samples of this study predate the infection). Cell type and time point are not known.

The sample holds a few counts of this clonotype. The V and J genes are TRBV18 and TRBJ2-5; 8 nucleotides agree with TRBD1. The length of the CDR3 is 16 residues. With 3 bases clipped from V and 1 base from J, the junction kept 7 bases outside the gene matches. CDR1 is KGHSH, CDR2 LQKENI, per germline. CDR3 region: CASSPRDRSTQETQYF. DNA for the CDR3: TGTGCCAGCTCACCCCGGGACAGGAGCACCCAAGAGACCCAGTACTTC.

V and J are TRBV9 and TRBJ2-2, with D perhaps TRBD1 (5 bases). Germline CDR1 SGDLS, CDR2 YYNGEE. CDR3 length: 15 amino acids. V was clipped by 0 bases and J by 1 base, with 7 bases between them. This CDR3 reads CASSVGGMNTGELFF. The CDR3, as DNA: TGTGCCAGCAGCGTAGGGGGCATGAACACCGGGGAGCTGTTTTTT.

The genes are TRBV24-1 and TRBJ2-3; D is ambiguous. Trimming cost V 3 bases and J 7 bases, with 13 bases left between them. Looked up from germline, CDR1 is KGHDR and CDR2 is SFDVKD. The CDR3 has 14 residues. The DNA of the CDR3 is TGTGCCACCAGTGATCGGTCGGCCTCATATACGCAGTATTTT. Translated, it gives CATSDRSASYTQYF.

The chain recombines TRBV5-6 with TRBJ1-1; D is unresolved. This CDR3 spans 13 amino acids. V gave up 1 base and J gave up 6 bases, with 10 bases separating them. Germline lookup yields CDR1 SGHDT and CDR2 YYEEEE. This chain's CDR3 is CASSLNGRPEAFF. As DNA, the CDR3 is TGTGCCAGCAGCTTGAACGGGCGCCCTGAAGCTTTCTTT.

The chain is built from TRBV3-1 and TRBJ2-7; D perhaps matches TRBD2 (5 bases). The V end lost 1 base, the J end lost 2 bases, and 15 bases lay between the germline ends. The germline V gene has CDR1 LGHDT and CDR2 YNNKEL (reference sequence). The CDR3 loop spans 16 amino acids. Here the CDR3 DNA reads TGTGCCAGCAGCCAAGTTGAGGGTAATTACCCCTACGAGCAGTACTTC. As protein: CASSQVEGNYPYEQYF.

The sample holds many counts of this clonotype. The CDR3 nucleotides are TGTGCCAGCAGCTTGGGACAGGGCTTCGAGCAGTACTTC. Its protein is CASSLGQGFEQYF. The J gene is TRBJ2-7, the V gene TRBV7-3; 9 positions match TRBD1. Germline V gene data show CDR1 as SGHTA and CDR2 as FQGTGA. CDR3 length equals 13 residues. The V segment lost 3 bases and the J segment 6 bases; nucleotides outside the gene matches: 3.

A few counts support this clonotype. This rearrangement joins TRBV29-1 to TRBJ2-3; D call uncertain. The CDR3 contains 12 residues. Germline values: CDR1 SQVTM, CDR2 ANQGSEA. Trimming removed 5 bases at V and 6 bases at J, with 12 bases between. CDR3 bases: TGCAGCGTTACACGAGACGTGGATACGCAGTATTTT. It codes for CSVTRDVDTQYF.

The chain has TRBV3-1 and TRBJ2-3; possible D gene TRBD1, 6 bases. Trimming removed 4 bases from V and 3 bases from J, with 14 bases in between. Germline lookup yields CDR1 LGHDT and CDR2 YNNKEL (reference sequence). CDR3 length: 15 amino acids. Here the CDR3 DNA reads TGTGCCAGCAGCCGTGGGGGCGATGCAACAGATACGCAGTATTTT. It is translated as CASSRGGDATDTQYF.

This sequence joins TRBV19 and TRBJ2-7; perhaps TRBD2 as D (5 bases). Trimming left V 3 bases short and J 0 bases short, with 12 bases between. The germline gives CDR1 LNHDA, CDR2 SQIVND (reference sequence). This CDR3 has 15 amino acids. The CDR3: CASSISAEPSYEQYF. CDR3 DNA: TGTGCCAGTAGTATTAGCGCGGAACCCTCCTACGAGCAGTACTTC.

This chain links TRBV4-3 with TRBJ2-1; 9 nucleotides agree with TRBD2. Per germline, CDR1 LGHNA and CDR2 YSLEER. This CDR3 is built from 16 residues. With V trimmed by 4 bases and J by 9 bases, 13 bases remained unmatched. The CDR3 region is CASSPPGLAGFGEQFF. CDR3 DNA: TGCGCCAGCAGCCCTCCCGGTCTAGCGGGATTTGGTGAGCAGTTCTTC.

The CDR3 DNA is TGTGCCAGCAGCTTCGAACTAGCGACAGGGGTGAATGAGCAGTTCTTC. It translates to CASSFELATGVNEQFF. V usage is TRBV7-2 and J usage is TRBJ2-1; tentative D call: TRBD1 (8 bases). The CDR3 extends over 16 amino acids. CDR1 is SGHTA, CDR2 FQGNSA, per germline. With 3 bases removed from V and 7 bases from J, the gap between germline ends came to 19 bases. The variable domain in full, completed from reference TRBV7-2 and TRBJ2-1, reads GAGVSQSPSNKVTEKGKDVELRCDPISGHTALYWYRQSLGQGLEFLIYFQGNSAPDKSGLPSDRFSAERTGGSVSTLTIQRTQQEDSAVYLCASSFELATGVNEQFFGPGTRLTVL.

This clonotype was counted only a few times. The chain recombines TRBV10-3 with TRBJ2-2, with 8 bases that match TRBD1. CDR3 length: 17 amino acids. Germline V gene sequence: CDR1 ENHRY, CDR2 SYGVKD. The V segment lost 6 bases and the J segment 2 bases; nucleotides outside the gene matches: 11. The CDR3 DNA reads as TGTGCCATCAGGGGACAACAGGGGGAAGTCAACACCGGGGAGCTGTTTTTT. Its translation: CAIRGQQGEVNTGELFF.

This clonotype has more than one count but fewer than ten. The rearrangement joins TRBV7-9 to TRBJ1-6; the D is unclear. CDR3 length equals 15 residues. The germline CDR1 and CDR2 sequences are SEHNR and FQNEAQ (reference sequence). Trimming took off 5 bases at V and 7 bases at J, with 15 bases between the two ends. This CDR3 is CASSLKRTENSPLHF. The CDR3 DNA follows: TGTGCCAGCAGCCTAAAGAGGACGGAGAATTCACCCCTCCACTTT.

The table lists this clonotype with a few counts. This chain links TRBV18 with TRBJ2-5; D remains unclear. There are 16 residues in the CDR3. The germline V gene encodes CDR1 KGHSH and CDR2 LQKENI. The V end was cut by 3 bases, the J end by 2 bases, with 16 bases between. Here the CDR3 reads CASSPVATVGQETQYF. The CDR3 coding sequence is TGTGCCAGCTCACCGGTGGCTACGGTGGGGCAAGAGACCCAGTACTTC.

The J gene is TRBJ1-1, the V gene TRBV7-9; D uncertain. The CDR3 loop spans 12 amino acids. The germline V gene encodes CDR1 SEHNR and CDR2 FQNEAQ (reference sequence). The V end was cut by 5 bases, the J end by 3 bases, with 7 bases between. CDR3 DNA sequence: TGTGCCAGCAGCATAGGAGACACTGAAGCTTTCTTT. This encodes CASSIGDTEAFF.

The CDR3 DNA reads as TGTGCCAGCACCTCCCCCGGACTAGCGGGGGGCCTATACAATGAGCAGTTCTTC. Protein product: CASTSPGLAGGLYNEQFF. V and J are TRBV12-3 or TRBV12-4 and TRBJ2-1; TRBD2 agrees at 14 bases. The CDR3 runs to 18 residues. J gave up 4 bases and V 7 bases, and 12 bases lay outside the gene matches.

This clonotype has more than one count but fewer than ten. The chain couples TRBV5-1 to TRBJ2-2; D may be TRBD1 or TRBD2 (6 bases each). V was pared by 2 bases and J by 3 bases, with 11 bases between. This CDR3 is 15 amino acids long. Germline V gene lookup returns CDR1 SGHRS and CDR2 YFSETQ. The chain's CDR3 is CASSFGGRDTGELFF. CDR3 DNA: TGCGCCAGCAGCTTCGGGGGCCGGGACACCGGGGAGCTGTTTTTT.

The gene calls are TRBV3-1 and TRBJ2-2; TRBD1 agrees at 10 bases. The germline V gene encodes CDR1 LGHDT and CDR2 YNNKEL (reference sequence). V dropped 4 bases and J dropped 6; count of bases not matched to a gene: 5. CDR3 length: 15 amino acids. CDR3 sequence (DNA): TGTGCCAGCAGCCTCCGACAGGGGGCTGCCGGGGAGCTGTTTTTT. It codes for CASSLRQGAAGELFF.

This clonotype has only a few counts. This chain uses TRBV29-1 with TRBJ2-2; 9 positions agree with TRBD1. The CDR3 contains 14 residues. The V segment lost 5 bases and the J segment 7 bases; nucleotides outside the gene matches: 8. Germline CDR1 is SQVTM and CDR2 is ANQGSEA. The CDR3 loop is CSVPGTGFVGELFF. The CDR3 DNA is TGCAGCGTTCCAGGGACAGGGTTCGTCGGGGAGCTGTTTTTT.

The chain carries TRBV7-9 and TRBJ2-7; D is perhaps TRBD1 (6 bases). The germline V and J ends were trimmed by 8 bases and 3 bases, with 8 bases remaining between them. Germline values: CDR1 SEHNR, CDR2 FQNEAQ (reference sequence). This CDR3 has 11 residues. CDR3 residues: CASQGCYEQYF. The DNA for the CDR3 is TGTGCCAGCCAGGGGTGCTACGAGCAGTACTTC.